Listed below are T cell receptor beta chains from one sample, sequenced in a study of blood T cells in healthy people across ages. TCRdb ran MiXCR on the 5' RACE reads and lists one entry per CDR3 protein. Counted here are around 650,000 distinct CDR3 sequences, approximately 30% occurring once; the ten biggest clones make up 15%. Sequencing input: blood. These receptors all stem from a woman aged 80 or over in good health. Both conserved end residues are part of each CDR3. Each record gives: clone size, D gene, J gene, V gene, CDR3 protein, CDR3 DNA. The D gene is left open where the match is weak. Clone size is stated in some rows and not others, as once, few, many or a class when expanded.

clone_size: few
d_call: NA
j_call: TRBJ2-5
v_call: TRBV11-2
cdr3_aa: CASSPGPEQYF
cdr3_nt: TGTGCCAGCAGCCCGGGGCCTGAGCAGTACTTC

clone_size: many
d_call: TRBD1
j_call: TRBJ2-7
v_call: TRBV6-5
cdr3_aa: CASRTTGIGEQYF
cdr3_nt: TGTGCCAGCAGGACGACAGGGATTGGCGAGCAGTACTTC

clone_size: NA
d_call: NA
j_call: TRBJ2-3
v_call: TRBV5-6
cdr3_aa: CASRSQSTQYF
cdr3_nt: TGTGCCAGCAGGAGCCAATCAACGCAGTATTTT

clone_size: many
d_call: NA
j_call: TRBJ1-6
v_call: TRBV12-3/TRBV12-4
cdr3_aa: CASSRQAARINSPLHF
cdr3_nt: TGTGCCAGCAGTAGACAGGCGGCGAGAATTAATTCACCCCTCCACTTT

clone_size: many
d_call: NA
j_call: TRBJ1-1
v_call: TRBV7-3
cdr3_aa: CASSSTANEAFF
cdr3_nt: TGTGCCAGCAGCTCGACAGCGAATGAAGCTTTCTTT

clone_size: NA
d_call: NA
j_call: TRBJ2-3
v_call: TRBV14
cdr3_aa: CASSGGLTDTQYF
cdr3_nt: TGTGCCAGCAGCGGGGGGCTCACAGATACGCAGTATTTT

clone_size: many
d_call: NA
j_call: TRBJ2-2
v_call: TRBV25-1
cdr3_aa: CASRGGASNTGELFF
cdr3_nt: TGTGCCAGCAGGGGGGGGGCTTCGAACACCGGGGAGCTGTTTTTT

clone_size: NA
d_call: NA
j_call: TRBJ1-3
v_call: TRBV12-3/TRBV12-4
cdr3_aa: CASSLAGGIYF
cdr3_nt: TGTGCCAGCAGTTTAGCAGGGGGCATATATTTT

clone_size: NA
d_call: TRBD2
j_call: TRBJ2-3
v_call: TRBV5-1
cdr3_aa: CASRLAGDPDTQYF
cdr3_nt: TGCGCCAGCAGACTAGCGGGAGACCCAGATACGCAGTATTTT

clone_size: once
d_call: TRBD1
j_call: TRBJ1-5
v_call: TRBV20-1
cdr3_aa: CSASRRGLFQPQHF
cdr3_nt: TGCAGTGCTTCCCGCAGGGGGCTCTTCCAGCCCCAGCATTTT

clone_size: few
d_call: NA
j_call: TRBJ1-1
v_call: TRBV5-1
cdr3_aa: CASSVTGSSNTEAFF
cdr3_nt: TGCGCCAGCAGCGTCACAGGGTCTTCTAACACTGAAGCTTTCTTT

clone_size: many
d_call: NA
j_call: TRBJ2-5
v_call: TRBV20-1
cdr3_aa: CSAQGGGPQETQYF
cdr3_nt: TGCAGTGCCCAGGGGGGGGGGCCCCAAGAGACCCAGTACTTC

clone_size: NA
d_call: NA
j_call: TRBJ2-4
v_call: TRBV5-1
cdr3_aa: CASSLKRSDIQYF
cdr3_nt: TGCGCCAGCAGCTTGAAACGCTCTGACATTCAGTACTTC

clone_size: many
d_call: NA
j_call: TRBJ2-6
v_call: TRBV3-1
cdr3_aa: CASSQGGGRLRSGANVLTF
cdr3_nt: TGTGCCAGCAGCCAAGGAGGGGGACGATTAAGGTCTGGGGCCAACGTCCTGACTTTC

clone_size: many
d_call: NA
j_call: TRBJ2-6
v_call: TRBV20-1
cdr3_aa: CSATKPGANVLTF
cdr3_nt: TGCAGTGCTACAAAGCCTGGGGCCAACGTCCTGACTTTC

clone_size: NA
d_call: NA
j_call: TRBJ2-3
v_call: TRBV12-3/TRBV12-4
cdr3_aa: CASSSGRVITDTQYF
cdr3_nt: TGTGCCAGCAGCTCCGGGAGAGTGATAACAGATACGCAGTATTTT

clone_size: many
d_call: NA
j_call: TRBJ1-2
v_call: TRBV4-3
cdr3_aa: CASSQAWGAGYGYTF
cdr3_nt: TGCGCCAGCAGCCAAGCGTGGGGGGCTGGCTATGGCTACACCTTC

clone_size: NA
d_call: TRBD2
j_call: TRBJ2-7
v_call: TRBV4-1
cdr3_aa: CASSQDLASGSFYEQYF
cdr3_nt: TGCGCCAGCAGCCAAGATTTGGCTAGCGGGAGTTTCTACGAGCAGTACTTC

clone_size: few
d_call: TRBD2
j_call: TRBJ2-2
v_call: TRBV4-3
cdr3_aa: CASSPGGGNTGELFF
cdr3_nt: TGCGCCAGCAGCCCCGGCGGGGGGAACACCGGGGAGCTGTTTTTT

clone_size: many
d_call: NA
j_call: TRBJ2-3
v_call: TRBV3-1
cdr3_aa: CASSPPQALSTDTQYF
cdr3_nt: TGTGCCAGCAGCCCTCCGCAGGCCTTAAGCACAGATACGCAGTATTTT

clone_size: NA
d_call: NA
j_call: TRBJ2-2
v_call: TRBV5-6
cdr3_aa: CASSDQWGAGELFF
cdr3_nt: TGTGCCAGCAGCGACCAGTGGGGCGCCGGGGAGCTGTTTTTT

clone_size: many
d_call: NA
j_call: TRBJ2-1
v_call: TRBV2
cdr3_aa: CASSVGGLSYNEQFF
cdr3_nt: TGTGCCAGCAGTGTAGGGGGGCTCTCCTACAATGAGCAGTTCTTC

clone_size: NA
d_call: NA
j_call: TRBJ1-3
v_call: TRBV20-1
cdr3_aa: CSAIPTSSGNTIYF
cdr3_nt: TGCAGTGCTATTCCGACTTCCTCTGGAAACACCATATATTTT

clone_size: many
d_call: NA
j_call: TRBJ1-2
v_call: TRBV15
cdr3_aa: CATSEGFRGYTF
cdr3_nt: TGTGCCACCAGCGAGGGGTTTAGAGGCTACACCTTC

clone_size: many
d_call: NA
j_call: TRBJ2-7
v_call: TRBV27
cdr3_aa: CASSRGNEQYF
cdr3_nt: TGTGCCAGCAGCCGGGGAAACGAGCAGTACTTC

clone_size: NA
d_call: NA
j_call: TRBJ1-5
v_call: TRBV12-5
cdr3_aa: CASGLPGANQPQHF
cdr3_nt: TGTGCTAGTGGTTTGCCGGGAGCAAATCAGCCCCAGCATTTT

clone_size: NA
d_call: NA
j_call: TRBJ2-7
v_call: TRBV7-6
cdr3_aa: CASSFRTMTGLSYNEQYF
cdr3_nt: TGTGCCAGCAGCTTTAGAACCATGACAGGACTTTCCTACAATGAGCAGTACTTC

clone_size: many
d_call: NA
j_call: TRBJ2-7
v_call: TRBV4-2
cdr3_aa: CASSQASNYEQYF
cdr3_nt: TGTGCCAGCAGCCAAGCCAGCAACTACGAGCAGTACTTC

clone_size: NA
d_call: NA
j_call: TRBJ1-5
v_call: TRBV10-2
cdr3_aa: CASSESGVNQPQHF
cdr3_nt: TGCGCCAGCAGTGAGTCCGGTGTCAATCAGCCCCAGCATTTT

clone_size: NA
d_call: NA
j_call: TRBJ2-1
v_call: TRBV7-2
cdr3_aa: CASSWTGTVNNEQFF
cdr3_nt: TGTGCCAGCAGCTGGACTGGGACGGTAAACAATGAGCAGTTCTTC

clone_size: few
d_call: TRBD1
j_call: TRBJ1-6
v_call: TRBV7-2
cdr3_aa: CASSLGHRGSPLHF
cdr3_nt: TGTGCCAGCAGCTTAGGTCACAGGGGTTCACCCCTCCACTTT

clone_size: NA
d_call: NA
j_call: TRBJ1-1
v_call: TRBV29-1
cdr3_aa: CSVVPELNTEAFF
cdr3_nt: TGCAGCGTTGTGCCAGAGTTGAACACTGAAGCTTTCTTT

clone_size: once
d_call: NA
j_call: TRBJ1-1
v_call: TRBV6-6
cdr3_aa: CASIGFQTEAFF
cdr3_nt: TGTGCCAGCATTGGTTTTCAGACTGAAGCTTTCTTT

clone_size: many
d_call: TRBD1
j_call: TRBJ2-3
v_call: TRBV5-1
cdr3_aa: CASSRDRETDTQYF
cdr3_nt: TGCGCCAGCAGCCGGGACAGGGAAACAGATACGCAGTATTTT

clone_size: many
d_call: NA
j_call: TRBJ2-3
v_call: TRBV20-1
cdr3_aa: CSARKGLGGDTQYF
cdr3_nt: TGCAGTGCTAGGAAGGGCTTGGGGGGAGATACGCAGTATTTT

clone_size: NA
d_call: TRBD2
j_call: TRBJ2-7
v_call: TRBV6-2/TRBV6-3
cdr3_aa: CASSYSGLAGGPARNGQYF
cdr3_nt: TGTGCCAGCAGTTACTCGGGACTAGCGGGGGGCCCAGCTAGGAATGGGCAGTACTTC

clone_size: many
d_call: NA
j_call: TRBJ2-2
v_call: TRBV12-3/TRBV12-4
cdr3_aa: CASNLNTGELFF
cdr3_nt: TGTGCCAGCAATCTGAACACCGGGGAGCTGTTTTTT

clone_size: NA
d_call: TRBD1
j_call: TRBJ2-2
v_call: TRBV9
cdr3_aa: CASSVLGTGGFTGELFF
cdr3_nt: TGTGCCAGCAGCGTTCTGGGGACAGGGGGCTTCACCGGGGAGCTGTTTTTT

clone_size: many
d_call: TRBD2
j_call: TRBJ2-1
v_call: TRBV20-1
cdr3_aa: CSATRGASSYNEQFF
cdr3_nt: TGCAGTGCTACGCGGGGGGCGAGCTCCTACAATGAGCAGTTCTTC

clone_size: many
d_call: TRBD2
j_call: TRBJ2-1
v_call: TRBV6-5
cdr3_aa: CASSYRLGASGSLDEQFF
cdr3_nt: TGTGCCAGCAGTTACAGGCTGGGTGCTAGCGGGAGCCTGGATGAGCAGTTCTTC

clone_size: NA
d_call: TRBD1
j_call: TRBJ2-2
v_call: TRBV6-5
cdr3_aa: CASGSGQGSHTGELFF
cdr3_nt: TGTGCCAGCGGCTCCGGACAGGGCTCTCACACCGGGGAGCTGTTTTTT

clone_size: NA
d_call: NA
j_call: TRBJ2-1
v_call: TRBV30
cdr3_aa: CAWNRDGMGNEQFF
cdr3_nt: TGTGCCTGGAACCGCGACGGGATGGGAAATGAGCAGTTCTTC

clone_size: NA
d_call: NA
j_call: TRBJ1-4
v_call: TRBV20-1
cdr3_aa: CSARDQYPGGEKLFF
cdr3_nt: TGCAGTGCTAGAGATCAGTACCCTGGCGGTGAAAAACTGTTTTTT

clone_size: NA
d_call: TRBD1
j_call: TRBJ1-1
v_call: TRBV20-1
cdr3_aa: CSAPPGQGWGYTEAFF
cdr3_nt: TGCAGTGCTCCCCCGGGACAGGGCTGGGGGTACACTGAAGCTTTCTTT

clone_size: many
d_call: NA
j_call: TRBJ1-6
v_call: TRBV28
cdr3_aa: CASSLDSRYNSPLHF
cdr3_nt: TGTGCCAGCAGTTTGGACAGCCGCTATAATTCACCCCTCCACTTT

clone_size: NA
d_call: TRBD1
j_call: TRBJ1-5
v_call: TRBV12-3/TRBV12-4
cdr3_aa: CASSFRTGTNQPQHF
cdr3_nt: TGTGCCAGCAGTTTCCGGACAGGGACAAATCAGCCCCAGCATTTT

clone_size: NA
d_call: NA
j_call: TRBJ2-2
v_call: TRBV6-1
cdr3_aa: CASFPFRQDLNTGELFF
cdr3_nt: TGTGCCAGCTTCCCCTTTAGACAGGACCTGAACACCGGGGAGCTGTTTTTT

clone_size: many
d_call: NA
j_call: TRBJ2-7
v_call: TRBV20-1
cdr3_aa: CSARERGGGASYEQYF
cdr3_nt: TGCAGTGCTAGAGAAAGAGGTGGGGGGGCCTCCTACGAGCAGTACTTC

clone_size: many
d_call: NA
j_call: TRBJ2-1
v_call: TRBV3-1
cdr3_aa: CASSQEAGEQFF
cdr3_nt: TGTGCCAGCAGCCAAGAAGCCGGCGAGCAGTTCTTC

clone_size: NA
d_call: NA
j_call: TRBJ2-2
v_call: TRBV12-3/TRBV12-4
cdr3_aa: CASRKQANTGELFF
cdr3_nt: TGTGCCAGCAGGAAACAGGCGAACACCGGGGAGCTGTTTTTT

clone_size: NA
d_call: TRBD1
j_call: TRBJ1-1
v_call: TRBV20-1
cdr3_aa: CSARGTGVTEAFF
cdr3_nt: TGCAGTGCTAGAGGGACAGGGGTGACTGAAGCTTTCTTT